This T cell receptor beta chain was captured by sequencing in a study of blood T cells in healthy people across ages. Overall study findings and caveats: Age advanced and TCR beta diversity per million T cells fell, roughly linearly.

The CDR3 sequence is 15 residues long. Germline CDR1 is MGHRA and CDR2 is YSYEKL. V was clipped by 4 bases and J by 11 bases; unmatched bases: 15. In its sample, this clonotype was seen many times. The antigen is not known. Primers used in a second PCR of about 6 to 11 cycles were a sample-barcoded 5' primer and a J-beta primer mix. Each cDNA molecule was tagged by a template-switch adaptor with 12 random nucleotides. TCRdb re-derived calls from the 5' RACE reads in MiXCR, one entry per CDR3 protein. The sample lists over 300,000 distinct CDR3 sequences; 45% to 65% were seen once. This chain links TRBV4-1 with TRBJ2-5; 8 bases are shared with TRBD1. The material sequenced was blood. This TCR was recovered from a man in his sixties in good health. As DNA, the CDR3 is TGCGCCAGCAGCCCCCAGGACAGGGAAGCGGGTGAGCAGTACTTC. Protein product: CASSPQDREAGEQYF.